This T cell receptor (beta chain) was identified in a study of cytomegalovirus exposure and HLA in healthy donors. Use of 60 Vbeta and 13 Jbeta primers characterized the PCR. Clones were read by immunoSEQ multiplex PCR, and TCRdb kept only the in-frame ones, dropping some. The repertoire holds 150,000 to 180,000 clones, approximately 74% seen once, with roughly 2.8% in the top ten. Notes on the study in general: Based on reports, TCR beta sequences accurately predicted HLA-A and HLA-B alleles for most subjects. Most of the TCR beta V segments (in an earlier analysis) were productive either about 87% or about 30% of the time. A classifier reportedly called cytomegalovirus status with high sensitivity and specificity.

Remarks on this clone: The target antigen is unknown.

The CDR3 is 15 residues long. The germline V gene encodes CDR1 MNHNS and CDR2 SASEGT. V lost 6 bases and J lost 2, with 14 bases in between. The sequencing sample was made of PBMCs. This clonotype was obtained from a man aged 18-30 years in good health and CMV-seronegative. The chain joins TRBV6-1 to TRBJ1-5; weak D call: TRBD1 (6 bases). CDR3 nucleotide sequence: TGTGCCAGCAGCCTGACAGGTGTGGGCAATCAGCCCCAGCATTTT. Its translation is CASSLTGVGNQPQHF.